This T cell receptor (beta chain) emerged from a study of blood T cell repertoires in COVID-19. Overall study: Both acute and convalescent COVID-19 samples were obtained from the United States, Italy and Spain. PBMCs, B-cell-depleted T cells, or T cells were the source of the cDNA or gDNA that made up the material.

Original processing notes: From reference gene primer amplification, estimates of nucleated cell counts were derived. Assay used: immunoSEQ multiplex PCR; TCRdb lists only in-frame clones, some missing. V and J calls and clone size are those listed in that table; D and trimming were worked out from the DNA. The sample has 120,000 to 150,000 clones, approximately 82% seen once. The CDR3 length is 13 residues. Germline CDR1 WNHNN, CDR2 SYGVQD (reference sequence). V dropped 4 bases and J dropped 7 bases, with 8 bases sitting between them. This rearrangement joins TRBV10-1 to TRBJ1-6; TRBD1 is a possible D gene (5 bases). Specimen: peripheral blood. The TCR sequence derives from a woman aged 50 to 60 in a cohort sampled during active or convalescent COVID-19. The CDR3 loop is CASSANRNSPLHF. As DNA, the CDR3 is TGCGCCAGCAGTGCGAACAGGAATTCACCCCTCCACTTT.